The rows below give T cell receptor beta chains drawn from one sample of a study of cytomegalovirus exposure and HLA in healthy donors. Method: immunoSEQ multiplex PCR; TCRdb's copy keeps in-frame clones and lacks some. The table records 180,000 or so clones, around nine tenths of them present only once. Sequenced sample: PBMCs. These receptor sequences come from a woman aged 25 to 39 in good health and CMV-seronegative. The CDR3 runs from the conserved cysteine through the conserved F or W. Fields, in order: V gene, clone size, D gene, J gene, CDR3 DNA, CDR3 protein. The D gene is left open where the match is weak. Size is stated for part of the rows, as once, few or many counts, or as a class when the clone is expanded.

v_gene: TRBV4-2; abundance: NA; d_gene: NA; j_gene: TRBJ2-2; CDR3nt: TGTGCCAGCAGCCAAGTCGGGTCCGGGGAGCTGTTTTTT; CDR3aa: CASSQVGSGELFF
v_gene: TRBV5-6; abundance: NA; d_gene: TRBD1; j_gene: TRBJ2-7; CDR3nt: TGTGCCAGCAGCCCAGGACAGGACACCTACGAGCAGTACTTC; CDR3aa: CASSPGQDTYEQYF
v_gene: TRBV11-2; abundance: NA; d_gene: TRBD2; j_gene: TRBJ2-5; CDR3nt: TGTGCCAGCAGCTCTCCTCTAGCGGGGGGGCTCCAAGAGACCCAGTACTTC; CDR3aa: CASSSPLAGGLQETQYF
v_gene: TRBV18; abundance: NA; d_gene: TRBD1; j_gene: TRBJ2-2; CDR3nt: TGTGCCAGCTCACCTTCCGACAGGGCCGGGGAGCTGTTTTTT; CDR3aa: CASSPSDRAGELFF
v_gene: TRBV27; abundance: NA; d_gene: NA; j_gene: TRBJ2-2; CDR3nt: NA; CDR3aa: CASSFGSGGPVGELFF
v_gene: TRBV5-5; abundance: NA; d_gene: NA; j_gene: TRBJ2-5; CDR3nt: TGTGCCAGCAGCTTGGGACAGTTCAAAGAGACCCAGTACTTC; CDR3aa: CASSLGQFKETQYF
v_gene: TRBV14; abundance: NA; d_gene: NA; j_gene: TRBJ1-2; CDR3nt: TGTGCCAGCAGCCAGGGCCCCCTCCGTGGCTACACCTTC; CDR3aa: CASSQGPLRGYTF
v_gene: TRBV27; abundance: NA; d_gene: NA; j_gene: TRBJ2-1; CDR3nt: TGTGCCAGCGGTACCCGGGGGTCCGTCTACAATGAGCAGTTCTTC; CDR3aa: CASGTRGSVYNEQFF
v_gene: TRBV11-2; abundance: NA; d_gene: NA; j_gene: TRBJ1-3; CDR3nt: TGTGCCAGCAGCTTAGGTTCTATAGGAAACACCATATATTTT; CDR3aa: CASSLGSIGNTIYF
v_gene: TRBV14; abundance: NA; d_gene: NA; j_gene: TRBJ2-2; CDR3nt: TGTGCCAGCAGCCAAGAGTGGCAGACCGGGGAGCTGTTTTTT; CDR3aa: CASSQEWQTGELFF
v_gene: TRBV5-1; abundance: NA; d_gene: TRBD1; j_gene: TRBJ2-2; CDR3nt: TGCGCCAGCAGCCCCGGGACAGACCTAACGAACACCGGGGAGCTGTTTTTT; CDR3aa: CASSPGTDLTNTGELFF
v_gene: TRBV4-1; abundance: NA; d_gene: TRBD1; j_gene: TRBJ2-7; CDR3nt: TGCGCCAGCAGCCAAGATAAACACAGGGGACAAGGGCCTTACGAGCAGTACTTC; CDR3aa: CASSQDKHRGQGPYEQYF
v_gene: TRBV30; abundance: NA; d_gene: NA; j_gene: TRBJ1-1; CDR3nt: TGTGCCTGGAAGTTTTCGGGAGGCACTGAAGCTTTCTTT; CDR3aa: CAWKFSGGTEAFF
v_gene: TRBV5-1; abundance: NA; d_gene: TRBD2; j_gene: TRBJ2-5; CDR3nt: TGCGCCAGCAGCCTGGGACTAGCGGTAGAGACCCAGTACTTC; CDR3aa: CASSLGLAVETQYF
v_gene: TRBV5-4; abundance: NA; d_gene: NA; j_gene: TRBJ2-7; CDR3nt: TGTGCCAGCAGCACCACCGGGGAACCATACGAGCAGTACTTC; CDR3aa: CASSTTGEPYEQYF
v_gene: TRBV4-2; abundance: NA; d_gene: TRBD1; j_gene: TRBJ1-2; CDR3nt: TGTGCCAGCAGCCAAGAAGACAGGGTTCGGGACTATGGCTACACCTTC; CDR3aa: CASSQEDRVRDYGYTF
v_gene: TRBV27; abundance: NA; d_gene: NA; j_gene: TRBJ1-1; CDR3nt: TGTGCCAGCAGTTTAGGCCAGGGTGGCACTGAAGCTTTCTTT; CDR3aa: CASSLGQGGTEAFF
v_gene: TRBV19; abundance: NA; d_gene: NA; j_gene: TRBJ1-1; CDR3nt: TGTGCCAGTAGTATTGCGCCGAACACTGAAGCTTTCTTT; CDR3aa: CASSIAPNTEAFF
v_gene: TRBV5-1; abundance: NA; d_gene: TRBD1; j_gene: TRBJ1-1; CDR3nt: TGCGCCAGCAGCTTATCCGGGACAGGCCTCCTGATGAACACTGAAGCTTTCTTT; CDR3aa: CASSLSGTGLLMNTEAFF
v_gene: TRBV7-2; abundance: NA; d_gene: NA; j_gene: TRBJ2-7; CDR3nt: TGTGCCAGCAGCACACGGAGGGACGCCTACGAGCAGTACTTC; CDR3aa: CASSTRRDAYEQYF
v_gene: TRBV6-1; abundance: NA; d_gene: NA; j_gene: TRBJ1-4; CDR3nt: TGTGCCAGCAGGCCCTTGGCTAGTGGTGAAAAACTGTTTTTT; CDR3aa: CASRPLASGEKLFF
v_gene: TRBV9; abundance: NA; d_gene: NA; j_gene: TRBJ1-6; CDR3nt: TGTGCCAGCAGCGTAGGTCAGAAAAATTCACCCCTCCACTTT; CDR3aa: CASSVGQKNSPLHF
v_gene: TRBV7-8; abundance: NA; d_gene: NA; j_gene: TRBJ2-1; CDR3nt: TGTGCCAGCAGCTTATCTGGGGGGGGCCTCGGTGAGCAGTTCTTC; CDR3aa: CASSLSGGGLGEQFF
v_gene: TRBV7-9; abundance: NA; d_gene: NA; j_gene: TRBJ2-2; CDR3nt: TGTGCCAGCAGCTTAGATGCGTTGGCAGGGGCGACCGGGGAGCTGTTTTTT; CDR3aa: CASSLDALAGATGELFF
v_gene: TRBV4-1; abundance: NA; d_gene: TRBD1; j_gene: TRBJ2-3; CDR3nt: TGCGCCAGTACACAGGGGGCTCGAGTTCTCGATACGCAGTATTTT; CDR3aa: CASTQGARVLDTQYF
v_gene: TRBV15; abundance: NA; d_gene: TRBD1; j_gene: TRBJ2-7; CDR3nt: TGTGCCACCAGCAGAGAGACAGGGGGCCTGGGGGCCTACGAGCAGTACTTC; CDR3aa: CATSRETGGLGAYEQYF
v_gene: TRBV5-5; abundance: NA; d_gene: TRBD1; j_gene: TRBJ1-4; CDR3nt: TGTGCCAGCAGCTTCACCGGGACAGGGGCTGAAAAACTGTTTTTT; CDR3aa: CASSFTGTGAEKLFF
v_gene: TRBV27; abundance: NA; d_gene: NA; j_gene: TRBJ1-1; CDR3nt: TGTGCCAGCAAGGCGGGCCGGTTGAACACTGAAGCTTTCTTT; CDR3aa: CASKAGRLNTEAFF
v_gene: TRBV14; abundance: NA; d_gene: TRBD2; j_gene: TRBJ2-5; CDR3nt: TGTGCCAGCAGCCAAGGGGGACTAGCGGGTTTCTGGGACCAAGAGACCCAGTACTTC; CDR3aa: CASSQGGLAGFWDQETQYF
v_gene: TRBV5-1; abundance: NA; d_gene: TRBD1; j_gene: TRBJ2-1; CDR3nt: TGCGCCAGCAGCGCGCTGCCTCGAACCGGGACAGTCAATGAGCAGTTCTTC; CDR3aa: CASSALPRTGTVNEQFF
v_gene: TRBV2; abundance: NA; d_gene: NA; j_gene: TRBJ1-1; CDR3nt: TGTGCCAGCAGTGTGCCAGAAGAAGCTTTCTTT; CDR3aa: CASSVPEEAFF
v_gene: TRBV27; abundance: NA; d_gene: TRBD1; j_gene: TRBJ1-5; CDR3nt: TGTGCCAGCAGTAACAGGGGGTACAATCAGCCCCAGCATTTT; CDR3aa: CASSNRGYNQPQHF
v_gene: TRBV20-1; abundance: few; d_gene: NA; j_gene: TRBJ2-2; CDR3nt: TGCAGTGCTAGTCGCACCGGGGAGCTGTTTTTT; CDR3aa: CSASRTGELFF
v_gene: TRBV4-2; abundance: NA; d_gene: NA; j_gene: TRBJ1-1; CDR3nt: TGTGCCAGCAGCCAATCAGGTACCACTGAAGCTTTCTTT; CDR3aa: CASSQSGTTEAFF
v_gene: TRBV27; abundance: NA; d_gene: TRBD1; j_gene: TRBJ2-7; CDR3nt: TGTGCCAGCAGTTTTGGCCCGGGACAGGGCGTTGAGAAGTACTTC; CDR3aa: CASSFGPGQGVEKYF
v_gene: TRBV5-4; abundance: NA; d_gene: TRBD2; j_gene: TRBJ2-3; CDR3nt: TGTGCCAGCAGCTCCGTACGGGGGGGAAGCACAGATACGCAGTATTTT; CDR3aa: CASSSVRGGSTDTQYF
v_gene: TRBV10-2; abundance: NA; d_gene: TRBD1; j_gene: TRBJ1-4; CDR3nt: TGCGCCAGCAGCCAGGACAGGGAGGATGAAAAACTGTTTTTT; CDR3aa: CASSQDREDEKLFF
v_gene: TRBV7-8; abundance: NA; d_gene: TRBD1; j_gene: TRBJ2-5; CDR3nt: TGTGCCAGCAGCTTAACGCAGGCAGGGGGCGGACAAGAGACCCAGTACTTC; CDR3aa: CASSLTQAGGGQETQYF
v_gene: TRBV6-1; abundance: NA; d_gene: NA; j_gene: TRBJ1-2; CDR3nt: TGTGCCAGCAGTGTGGCTACCGGGGGCTACACCTTC; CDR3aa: CASSVATGGYTF
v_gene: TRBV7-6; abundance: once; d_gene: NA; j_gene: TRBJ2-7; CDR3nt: TGTGCCAGCAGCTTAAACGCAGGGCCCTACGAGCAGTACTTC; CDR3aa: CASSLNAGPYEQYF
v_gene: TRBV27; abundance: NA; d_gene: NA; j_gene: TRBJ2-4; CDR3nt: TGTGCCAGCAGTTCGGACAGCCTAGCCAAAAACATTCAGTACTTC; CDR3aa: CASSSDSLAKNIQYF
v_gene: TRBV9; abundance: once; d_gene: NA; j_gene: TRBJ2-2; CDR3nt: TGTGCCAGCAGCGTAGGGGGCCTGGCCGGGGAGCTGTTTTTT; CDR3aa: CASSVGGLAGELFF
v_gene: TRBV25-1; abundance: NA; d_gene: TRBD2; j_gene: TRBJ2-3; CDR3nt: TGTGCCAGCGCTTCCGGGGGGACCACAGATACGCAGTATTTT; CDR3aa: CASASGGTTDTQYF
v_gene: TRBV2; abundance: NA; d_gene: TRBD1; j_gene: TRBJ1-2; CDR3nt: TGTGCCAGTTATTTGCTCCGGGACAGCCCTAACTATGGCTACACCTTC; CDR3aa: CASYLLRDSPNYGYTF
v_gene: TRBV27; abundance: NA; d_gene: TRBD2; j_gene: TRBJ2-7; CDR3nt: TGTGCCAGCAGTTTAATCGGGGCCGGGACTAGCGTCGAGCAGTACTTC; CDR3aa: CASSLIGAGTSVEQYF
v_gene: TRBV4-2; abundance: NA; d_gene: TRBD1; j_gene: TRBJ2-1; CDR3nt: TGTGCCAGCAGCCCGAGAGGGGGCGAGGTCGGTGAGCAGTTCTTC; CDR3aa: CASSPRGGEVGEQFF
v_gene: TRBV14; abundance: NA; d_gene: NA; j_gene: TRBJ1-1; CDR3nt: TGTGCCAGCAGCCAAGATACGGGGTTCCGAACTGAAGCTTTCTTT; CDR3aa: CASSQDTGFRTEAFF
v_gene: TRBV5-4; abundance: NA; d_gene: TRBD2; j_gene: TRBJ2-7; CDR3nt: TGTGCCAGCAGCTTGGAGCTAGCGGGGGATGTGTCCTACGAGCAGTACTTC; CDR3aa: CASSLELAGDVSYEQYF
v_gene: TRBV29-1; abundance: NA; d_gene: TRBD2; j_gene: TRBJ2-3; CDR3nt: TGCAGCGTTTCGGGCCTAGCGGGGCTGACAGATACGCAGTATTTT; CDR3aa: CSVSGLAGLTDTQYF
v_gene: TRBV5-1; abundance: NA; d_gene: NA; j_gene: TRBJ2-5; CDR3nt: TGCGCCAGCTCCAATCAAGAGACCCAGTACTTC; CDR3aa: CASSNQETQYF
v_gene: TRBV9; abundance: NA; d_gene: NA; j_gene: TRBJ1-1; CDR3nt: TGTGCCAGCAGCGTCCAGGACAGCTCGAACACTGAAGCTTTCTTT; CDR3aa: CASSVQDSSNTEAFF
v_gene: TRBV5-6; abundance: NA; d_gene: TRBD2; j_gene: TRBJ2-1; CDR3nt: TGTGCCAGCAGTTATGGACTAGCCCTTTTGAATGAGCAGTTCTTC; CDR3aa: CASSYGLALLNEQFF
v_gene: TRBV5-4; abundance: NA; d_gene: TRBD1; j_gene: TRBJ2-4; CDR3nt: TGTGCCAGCAGCTTGTCAGGGGGCCCCAAAAACATTCAGTACTTC; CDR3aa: CASSLSGGPKNIQYF
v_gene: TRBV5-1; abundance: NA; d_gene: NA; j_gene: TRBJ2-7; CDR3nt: TGCGCCAGCAGCTTGGGTCCGAGCGAGCAGTACTTC; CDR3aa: CASSLGPSEQYF
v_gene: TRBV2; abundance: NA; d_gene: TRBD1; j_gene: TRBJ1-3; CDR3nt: TGTGCCAGCAGTGTTAACAGGGGGTTAACTGGAAACACCATATATTTT; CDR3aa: CASSVNRGLTGNTIYF
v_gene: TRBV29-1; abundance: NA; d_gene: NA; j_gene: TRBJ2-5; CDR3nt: TGCAGCCATTCCGGGGAGACCCAGTACTTC; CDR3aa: CSHSGETQYF
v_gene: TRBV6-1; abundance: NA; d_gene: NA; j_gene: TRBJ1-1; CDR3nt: TGTGCCAGCAGAAGAATCCGGGACAAAGTTACTGAAGCTTTCTTT; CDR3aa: CASRRIRDKVTEAFF
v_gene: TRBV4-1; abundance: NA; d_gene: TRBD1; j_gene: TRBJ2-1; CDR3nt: TGCGCCAGCAGCCAGCCCGGGACAGGGATCAATGAGCAGTTCTTC; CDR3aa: CASSQPGTGINEQFF
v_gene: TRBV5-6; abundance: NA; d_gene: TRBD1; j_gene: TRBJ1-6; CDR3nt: TGTGCCAGCAGCCTCGGACAGGGGACCTCACCCCTCCACTTT; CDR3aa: CASSLGQGTSPLHF
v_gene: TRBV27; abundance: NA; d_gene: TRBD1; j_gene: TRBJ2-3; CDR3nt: TGTGCCAGCAGTTGGGACAGAAGCACAGATACGCAGTATTTT; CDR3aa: CASSWDRSTDTQYF